This TCR beta chain was identified during a study of T cell responses to AZD1222 COVID-19 vaccine. TCRdb's table, derived via immunoSEQ multiplex PCR, lists solely in-frame clones and lacks some. Of 150,000 or so clones detected, 75% to 95% appear once; the ten largest clones hold roughly 2.9%. Study-wide points: None of the repertoires were sampled until the peak T cell response had passed. The number of AZD1222 recipients seropositive at baseline was only five to seven. Variant regions that are unmutated are reportedly the target of nearly half of spike-specific TCRs.

Remarks on this clone: Its specificity is unknown.

This TCR derives from an adult in good health. The sample in question was peripheral blood, obtained on day 0 of MenACWY control vaccination.

CDR3 loop: CASSSQTAEQFF. The CDR3 nucleotides read TGCGCCAGCAGCTCACAGACTGCTGAGCAGTTCTTC. The chain links TRBV5-1 to TRBJ2-1; unclear D gene. The CDR3 runs 12 residues. V was clipped by 3 bases and J by 9 bases, with 10 bases between them. The germline V gene encodes CDR1 SGHRS and CDR2 YFSETQ.